The rows below give T cell receptor beta chains drawn from one sample of a study of blood T cell repertoires in COVID-19. TCRdb's table, derived via immunoSEQ multiplex PCR, lists solely in-frame clones and lacks some. This table has approximately 76,000 clones, more than 80% appearing once. Source material: peripheral blood. The source of these receptors is a woman older than 75 with active or convalescent COVID-19. CDR3s include the opening cysteine and the closing phenylalanine or tryptophan. The D gene is left open where the match is weak. Clone size, where shown, is once, few, many, or a class for clones that have expanded.

size: NA; V: TRBV28; D: TRBD1; J: TRBJ1-2; CDR3: CASSLVNDRVDGYTF; DNA: TGTGCCAGCAGTTTAGTAAATGACAGGGTTGATGGCTACACCTTC
size: NA; V: TRBV30; D: NA; J: TRBJ1-1; CDR3: CAWSQGTEAFF; DNA: TGTGCCTGGAGTCAGGGGACCGAAGCTTTCTTT
size: few; V: TRBV5-4; D: TRBD1; J: TRBJ1-2; CDR3: CASSLDVIQGEDNYGYTF; DNA: TGTGCCAGCAGCTTGGATGTGATACAGGGGGAGGATAACTATGGCTACACCTTC
size: NA; V: TRBV7-9; D: NA; J: TRBJ1-4; CDR3: CASSWGVGATNEKLFF; DNA: TGTGCCAGCAGCTGGGGGGTAGGGGCAACTAATGAAAAACTGTTTTTT
size: NA; V: TRBV5-8; D: TRBD1; J: TRBJ2-1; CDR3: CASSLRDRVHEQFF; DNA: TGTGCCAGCAGCTTACGGGACAGGGTCCATGAGCAGTTCTTC
size: NA; V: TRBV7-9; D: NA; J: TRBJ1-1; CDR3: CASSLDEGAEAFF; DNA: TGTGCCAGCAGCTTGGACGAGGGCGCTGAAGCTTTCTTT
size: NA; V: TRBV7-2; D: NA; J: TRBJ2-1; CDR3: CASSWADGGQSSYNEQFF; DNA: TGTGCCAGCAGCTGGGCTGACGGGGGGCAAAGCTCCTACAATGAGCAGTTCTTC
size: few; V: TRBV7-2; D: NA; J: TRBJ1-4; CDR3: CASSLNHGATNEKLFF; DNA: TGTGCCAGCAGCTTAAACCACGGGGCAACTAATGAAAAACTGTTTTTT
size: NA; V: TRBV6-2/TRBV6-3; D: TRBD2; J: TRBJ2-2; CDR3: CASSYTSGSNTGELFF; DNA: TGTGCCAGCAGTTATACTAGCGGGTCGAACACCGGGGAGCTGTTTTTT
size: NA; V: TRBV12-3/TRBV12-4; D: TRBD2; J: TRBJ2-3; CDR3: CASSGTSKDTQYF; DNA: TGTGCCAGCAGTGGGACTAGCAAAGATACGCAGTATTTT
size: NA; V: TRBV6-2/TRBV6-3; D: TRBD1; J: TRBJ1-6; CDR3: CASSYPDRGFNSPLHF; DNA: TGTGCCAGCAGTTACCCAGACAGGGGGTTTAATTCACCCCTCCACTTT
size: once; V: TRBV6-4; D: TRBD2; J: TRBJ2-7; CDR3: CASSPPSGAYEQYF; DNA: TGTGCCAGCAGCCCCCCTAGCGGGGCCTACGAGCAGTACTTC
size: NA; V: TRBV25-1; D: NA; J: TRBJ1-4; CDR3: CASSELGVDEKLFF; DNA: TGTGCCAGCAGTGAACTGGGAGTGGATGAAAAACTGTTTTTT
size: NA; V: TRBV29-1; D: TRBD1; J: TRBJ1-1; CDR3: CSVGDRGTEAFF; DNA: TGCAGCGTTGGAGACAGGGGCACTGAAGCTTTCTTT
size: NA; V: TRBV5-1; D: NA; J: TRBJ2-1; CDR3: CASRSGYNEQFF; DNA: TGCGCCAGTAGAAGCGGTTACAATGAGCAGTTCTTC
size: once; V: TRBV4-3; D: TRBD2; J: TRBJ2-3; CDR3: CASSQEGRAIIDTQYF; DNA: TGCGCCAGCAGCCAAGAAGGGAGGGCAATAATAGATACGCAGTATTTT
size: NA; V: TRBV7-2; D: NA; J: TRBJ2-1; CDR3: CASSETGTNEQFF; DNA: TGTGCCAGCAGCGAAACAGGGACCAATGAGCAGTTCTTC
size: NA; V: TRBV7-8; D: NA; J: TRBJ1-6; CDR3: CASSSFWGGLSGSPLHF; DNA: TGTGCCAGTTCCTCCTTTTGGGGGGGGCTGTCAGGTTCACCCCTCCACTTT
size: few; V: TRBV5-1; D: TRBD1; J: TRBJ1-1; CDR3: CASSVDRGRTEAFF; DNA: TGCGCCAGCAGCGTCGACAGGGGGAGAACTGAAGCTTTCTTT
size: NA; V: TRBV27; D: TRBD1; J: TRBJ2-7; CDR3: CASSKDRDGEQYF; DNA: TGTGCCAGCAGTAAAGACAGGGACGGCGAGCAGTACTTC